Below are 10 T cell receptor beta chains sequenced from a single sample in a study of blood T cell repertoires in COVID-19. Generated by immunoSEQ multiplex PCR, the TCRdb table keeps only in-frame clones and is missing some. Of about 500,000 clones in the sample, 85% to 90% are singletons; the top ten hold roughly 8.3%. The sequenced sample was peripheral blood. All receptors come from a woman aged 45-65 years with COVID-19, enrolled during active disease.

V and J are TRBV7-8 and TRBJ2-7, with D perhaps matching TRBD2 (5 bases). This CDR3 is 14 amino acids long. V shed 1 base and J shed 2 bases, with 9 bases lying between them. Per the germline V gene, CDR1 is SGHVS and CDR2 is FQNEAQ. CDR3 amino acids: CASSLEEVTYEQYF. In nucleotides, the CDR3 is TGTGCCAGCAGCTTAGAGGAGGTAACCTACGAGCAGTACTTC. The whole variable domain, filled in from reference TRBV7-8 and TRBJ2-7, reads GAGVSQSPRYKVAKRGQDVALRCDPISGHVSLFWYQQALGQGPEFLTYFQNEAQLDKSGLPSDRFFAERPEGSVSTLKIQRTQQEDSAVYLCASSLEEVTYEQYFGPGTRLTVT.

This chain links TRBV6-5 with TRBJ1-6, with D unclear. Trimming took off 4 bases at V and 9 bases at J, with 10 bases between the two ends. Per germline, CDR1 MNHEY and CDR2 SVGAGI. The CDR3 consists of 13 residues. The CDR3 DNA reads TGTGCCAGCAGTTTACCAGGAGGTTCACCCCTCCACTTT. This translates into CASSLPGGSPLHF.

This rearrangement joins TRBV6-5 to TRBJ1-5; D is unclear. Germline CDR1 MNHEY, CDR2 SVGAGI. CDR3 length: 13 residues. Trimming took 7 bases from V and 7 from J, leaving 14 bases between them. The CDR3, as DNA: TGTGCCAGCATTCTCGGCCCGGGGCAGCCCCAGCATTTT. It specifies CASILGPGQPQHF.

The chain joins TRBV12-3 or TRBV12-4 to TRBJ2-7; the D gene is possibly TRBD1 (6 bases). The V and J ends lost 6 bases and 5 bases respectively, with 11 bases between them. The CDR3 extends over 12 amino acids. The CDR3 loop is CASRPQGNEQYF. The CDR3, as DNA: TGTGCCAGCAGACCTCAGGGGAACGAGCAGTACTTC.

This chain joins TRBV28 and TRBJ1-5; a possible D gene is TRBD1 (5 bases). Trimming cost V 5 bases and J 0 bases, with 14 bases left between them. CDR3 length: 16 amino acids. Germline V gene data show CDR1 as MDHEN and CDR2 as SYDVKM. The CDR3 bases are TGTGCCAGCAGTCTGCCGACAGTCTCTAGCAATCAGCCCCAGCATTTT. Its translation is CASSLPTVSSNQPQHF.

The rearrangement links TRBV19 to TRBJ2-1; 14 positions match TRBD2. Germline assignment: CDR1 LNHDA and CDR2 SQIVND (reference sequence). V gave up 5 bases and J gave up 8 bases; unmatched junction bases: 8. The CDR3 covers 16 residues. CDR3 in amino acids: CASSRTSGGPRDEQFF. The CDR3 bases are TGTGCCAGTAGTCGGACTAGCGGGGGGCCGCGGGATGAGCAGTTCTTC.

The gene calls are TRBV29-1 and TRBJ1-1, with TRBD1 as a possible D gene (5 bases). The CDR3 totals 14 residues. Per germline, CDR1 SQVTM and CDR2 ANQGSEA. V lost 8 bases to trimming and J lost 3 bases, with 19 bases between them. Here the CDR3 reads CSIVVGAGHTEAFF. CDR3 coding DNA: TGCAGCATTGTAGTTGGGGCCGGGCACACTGAAGCTTTCTTT.

The V call is TRBV7-3, the J call TRBJ1-2, with D tentatively TRBD1 (5 bases). Looked up from germline, CDR1 is SGHTA and CDR2 is FQGTGA. The CDR3 spans 15 residues. Trimming took 2 bases from V and 8 from J, leaving 18 bases between them. The CDR3 protein is CASSLSGAGDLGYTF. The CDR3 nucleotides read TGTGCCAGCAGCTTATCAGGAGCGGGGGACCTCGGCTACACCTTC. Supplemented by reference TRBV7-3 and TRBJ1-2, the full variable domain reads GAGVSQTPSNKVTEKGKYVELRCDPISGHTALYWYRQSLGQGPEFLIYFQGTGAADDSGLPNDRFFAVRPEGSVSTLKIQRTERGDSAVYLCASSLSGAGDLGYTFGSGTRLTVV.

The chain joins TRBV2 to TRBJ1-3; D ambiguous. The V end lost 11 bases, the J end lost 4 bases, and 21 bases lay between the germline ends. The CDR3 totals 15 residues. Per germline, CDR1 SNHLY and CDR2 FYNNEI. Here the CDR3 reads CAGRTGGGRGNTIYF. The CDR3 DNA is TGTGCCGGACGAACCGGAGGAGGGAGAGGAAACACCATATATTTT. The whole variable domain, remainder taken from reference TRBV2 and TRBJ1-3, is EPEVTQTPSHQVTQMGQEVILRCVPISNHLYFYWYRQILGQKVEFLVSFYNNEISEKSEIFDDQFSVERPDGSNFTLKIRSTKLEDSAMYFCAGRTGGGRGNTIYFGEGSWLTVV.

As for this clone: Being one base from a much bigger clone, this may be a read error. This chain connects TRBV7-2 to TRBJ2-7; D unclear. Looked up from germline, CDR1 is SGHTA and CDR2 is FQGNSA. The CDR3 sequence is 13 residues long. V gave up 0 bases and J gave up 4 bases, with 7 bases separating them. The CDR3 nucleotides are TGTGCCAGCAGCTTAGCGCGCCGGTACGAGCAGTACTTC. Residues: CASSLARRYEQYF.